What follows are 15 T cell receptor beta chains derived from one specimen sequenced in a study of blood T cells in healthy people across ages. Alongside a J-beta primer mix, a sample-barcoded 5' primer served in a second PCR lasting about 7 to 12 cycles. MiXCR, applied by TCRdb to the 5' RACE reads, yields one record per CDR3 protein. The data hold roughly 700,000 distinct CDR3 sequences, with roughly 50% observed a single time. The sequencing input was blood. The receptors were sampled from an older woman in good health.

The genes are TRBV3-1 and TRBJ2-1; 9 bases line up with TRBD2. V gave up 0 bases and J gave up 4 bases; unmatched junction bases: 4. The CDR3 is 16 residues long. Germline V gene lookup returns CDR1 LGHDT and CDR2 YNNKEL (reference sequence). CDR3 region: CASSQEAGGVYNEQFF. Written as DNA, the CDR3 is TGTGCCAGCAGCCAAGAAGCGGGGGGAGTTTACAATGAGCAGTTCTTC.

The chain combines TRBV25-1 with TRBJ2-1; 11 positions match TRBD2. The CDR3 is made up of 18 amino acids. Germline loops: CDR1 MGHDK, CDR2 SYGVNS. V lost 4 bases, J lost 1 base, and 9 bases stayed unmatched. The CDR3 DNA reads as TGTGCCAGCAGTGCCCCGGGACTAGCGGTGCTGTCCTACAATGAGCAGTTCTTC. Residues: CASSAPGLAVLSYNEQFF. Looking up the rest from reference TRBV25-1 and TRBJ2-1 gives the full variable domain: EADIYQTPRYLVIGTGKKITLECSQTMGHDKMYWYQQDPGMELHLIHYSYGVNSTEKGDLSSESTVSRIRTEHFPLTLESARPSHTSQYLCASSAPGLAVLSYNEQFFGPGTRLTVL.

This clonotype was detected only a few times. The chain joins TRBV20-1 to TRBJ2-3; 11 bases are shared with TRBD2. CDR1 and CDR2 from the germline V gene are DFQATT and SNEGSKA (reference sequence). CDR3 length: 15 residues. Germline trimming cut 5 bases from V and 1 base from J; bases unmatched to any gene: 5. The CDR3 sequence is CSAPLAGGGTDTQYF. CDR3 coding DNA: TGCAGTGCTCCCCTAGCGGGAGGTGGCACAGATACGCAGTATTTT.

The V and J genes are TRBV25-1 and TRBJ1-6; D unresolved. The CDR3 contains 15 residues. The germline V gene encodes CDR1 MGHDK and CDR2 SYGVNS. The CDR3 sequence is CASGSRSSYNSPLHF. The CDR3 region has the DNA TGTGCTAGTGGGTCGCGGTCCTCCTATAATTCACCCCTCCACTTT.

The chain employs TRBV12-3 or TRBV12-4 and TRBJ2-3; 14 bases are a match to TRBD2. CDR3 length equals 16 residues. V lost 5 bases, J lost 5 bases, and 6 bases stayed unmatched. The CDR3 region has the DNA TGTGCCAGCAGTGGGGGACTAGCGGGAGTGAAAGATACGCAGTATTTT. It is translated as CASSGGLAGVKDTQYF.

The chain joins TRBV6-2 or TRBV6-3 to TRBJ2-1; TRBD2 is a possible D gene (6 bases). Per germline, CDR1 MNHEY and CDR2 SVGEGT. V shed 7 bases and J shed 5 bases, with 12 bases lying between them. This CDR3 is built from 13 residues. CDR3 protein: CASTSTSHNEQFF. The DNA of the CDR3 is TGTGCCAGCACCTCGACTAGTCACAATGAGCAGTTCTTC.

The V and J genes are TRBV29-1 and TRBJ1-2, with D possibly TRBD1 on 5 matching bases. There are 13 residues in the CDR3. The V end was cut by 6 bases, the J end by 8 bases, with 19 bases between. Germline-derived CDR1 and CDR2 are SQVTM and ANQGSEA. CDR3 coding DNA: TGCAGCGTCGATGTTGGGGGAACTAAGGGCTACACCTTC. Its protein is CSVDVGGTKGYTF.

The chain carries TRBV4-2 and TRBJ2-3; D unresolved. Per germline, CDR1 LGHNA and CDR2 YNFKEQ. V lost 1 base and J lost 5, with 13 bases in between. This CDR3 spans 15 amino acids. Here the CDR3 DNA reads TGTGCCAGCAGCCAAGGGGTTTCGACTGGAGATACGCAGTATTTT. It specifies CASSQGVSTGDTQYF.

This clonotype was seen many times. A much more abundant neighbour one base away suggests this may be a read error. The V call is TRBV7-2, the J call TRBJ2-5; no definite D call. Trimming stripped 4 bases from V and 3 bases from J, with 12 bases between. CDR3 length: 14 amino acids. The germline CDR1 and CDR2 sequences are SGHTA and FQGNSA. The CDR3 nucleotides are TGTGCCAGCAGCTCCGCCTCCATTAAAGAGACCCAGTACTTC. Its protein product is CASSSASIKETQYF.

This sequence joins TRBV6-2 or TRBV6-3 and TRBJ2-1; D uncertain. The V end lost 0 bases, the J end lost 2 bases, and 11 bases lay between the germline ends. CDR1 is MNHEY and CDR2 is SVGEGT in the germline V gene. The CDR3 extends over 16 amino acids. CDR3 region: CASSYSRRIAYNEQFF. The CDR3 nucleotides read TGTGCCAGCAGTTACTCAAGGCGGATCGCCTACAATGAGCAGTTCTTC.

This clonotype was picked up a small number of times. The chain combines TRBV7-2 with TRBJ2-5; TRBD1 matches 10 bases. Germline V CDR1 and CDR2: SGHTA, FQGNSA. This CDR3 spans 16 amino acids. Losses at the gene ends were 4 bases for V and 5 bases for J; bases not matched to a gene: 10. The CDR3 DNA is TGTGCCAGCAGCTCCTCTTCGACAGGGGGCATGGAGACCCAGTACTTC. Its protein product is CASSSSSTGGMETQYF.

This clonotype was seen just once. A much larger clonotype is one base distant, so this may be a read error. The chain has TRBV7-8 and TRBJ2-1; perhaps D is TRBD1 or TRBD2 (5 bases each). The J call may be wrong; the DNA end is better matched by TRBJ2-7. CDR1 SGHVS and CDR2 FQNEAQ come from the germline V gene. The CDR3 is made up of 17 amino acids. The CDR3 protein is CASSYERLAWGYNEQYF. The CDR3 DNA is TGTGCCAGCAGCTACGAACGCCTAGCCTGGGGGTACAATGAGCAGTACTTC.

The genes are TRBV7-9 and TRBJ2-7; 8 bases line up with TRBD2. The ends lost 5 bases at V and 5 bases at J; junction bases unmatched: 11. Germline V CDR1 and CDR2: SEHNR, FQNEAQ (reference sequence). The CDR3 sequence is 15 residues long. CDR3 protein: CASSPGLGTFDEQYF. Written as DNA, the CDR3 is TGTGCCAGCAGCCCGGGACTAGGAACCTTTGACGAGCAGTACTTC.

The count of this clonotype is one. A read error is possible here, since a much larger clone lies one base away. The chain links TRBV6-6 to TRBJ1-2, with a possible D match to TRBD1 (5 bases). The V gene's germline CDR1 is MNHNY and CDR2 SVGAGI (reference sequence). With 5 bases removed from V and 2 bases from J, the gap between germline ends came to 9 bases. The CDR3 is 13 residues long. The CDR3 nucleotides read TGTGCCAGCAGTGACGACAGAAACTATGGCTACACCTTC. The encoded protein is CASSDDRNYGYTF.

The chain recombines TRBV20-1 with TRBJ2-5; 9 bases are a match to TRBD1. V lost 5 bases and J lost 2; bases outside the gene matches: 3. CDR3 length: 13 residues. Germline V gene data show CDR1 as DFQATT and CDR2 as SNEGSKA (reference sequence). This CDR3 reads CSAAGTGQETQYF. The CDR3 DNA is TGCAGTGCTGCTGGGACAGGGCAAGAGACCCAGTACTTC.